What follows are 22 T cell receptor beta chains derived from one specimen sequenced in a study of blood T cell repertoires in COVID-19 (dated by TCRdb to 2020 to 2022). The library was built by means of the immunoSEQ multiplex PCR assay. TCRdb obtained this table from immuneACCESS and retained in-frame rearrangements with V and J assigned. These tables miss some clones; where compared with another copy, unresolved V genes account for less than half of the shortfall, and the remainder is unexplained. This sample has around 270,000 clones in its table, and roughly 80% of those were observed once. The top ten hold around a sixth of the sample. Sequenced input: peripheral blood. Every receptor here comes from a person in their 70s with COVID-19, enrolled during active disease.

In this sample, this clone turned up a few times. The rearrangement uses TRBV25-1 and TRBJ2-7; D is possibly TRBD1 (6 bases). V was cut by 4 bases and J by 6 bases, with 7 bases left in between. CDR3 size: 11 residues. The germline V gene has CDR1 MGHDK and CDR2 SYGVNS. CDR3 loop: CASSVDSEQYF. In DNA form, the CDR3 reads TGTGCCAGCAGTGTGGACAGCGAGCAGTACTTC.

The rearrangement uses TRBV19 and TRBJ2-5; 10 nucleotides match TRBD2. Unmatched junction bases numbered 10, after V lost 2 bases and J lost 4 bases. CDR1 is LNHDA and CDR2 is SQIVND in the germline V gene (reference sequence). The CDR3 sequence is 17 residues long. The CDR3 sequence is CASSIFSSGGKSETQYF. The DNA of the CDR3 is TGTGCCAGTAGTATATTTAGTAGCGGGGGGAAATCAGAGACCCAGTACTTC.

This clone was observed once. The V and J genes are TRBV2 and TRBJ1-1; D remains unclear. CDR3 length: 13 residues. Trimming stripped 9 bases from V and 4 bases from J, with 15 bases between. CDR1 SNHLY and CDR2 FYNNEI come from the germline V gene. DNA of the CDR3: TGTGCCAGAGGGCGGGAACGGAGCACTGAAGCTTTCTTT. Protein sequence: CARGRERSTEAFF.

The chain uses TRBV7-2 and TRBJ2-2; D is undetermined. Germline loops: CDR1 SGHTA, CDR2 FQGNSA. There are 14 residues in the CDR3. Trimming removed 5 bases from V and 7 bases from J, with 14 bases in between. The CDR3 nucleotides are TGTGCCAGCAGCCCAAACCCCAGGATCGGGGAGCTGTTTTTT. Translated: CASSPNPRIGELFF.

The chain is built from TRBV19 and TRBJ1-2; weak D call: TRBD1 (6 bases). Germline V CDR1 and CDR2: LNHDA, SQIVND (reference sequence). CDR3 length: 12 amino acids. This chain's CDR3 is CATGNANYGYTF. Written as DNA, the CDR3 is TGTGCAACAGGGAATGCTAACTATGGCTACACCTTC.

The genes are TRBV5-1 and TRBJ1-2, with TRBD1 as a possible D gene (5 bases). This CDR3 is 14 amino acids long. Germline V gene data show CDR1 as SGHRS and CDR2 as YFSETQ. V lost 2 bases and J 6 bases, leaving 14 bases between the germline ends. CDR3 bases: TGCGCCAGCAGCTTAGACTACGGGGGGGATGGCTACACCTTC. It encodes CASSLDYGGDGYTF.

V usage is TRBV18 and J usage is TRBJ2-5; D perhaps matches TRBD1 (6 bases). Germline CDR1 is KGHSH and CDR2 is LQKENI. The CDR3 consists of 15 residues. The V and J ends lost 0 bases and 7 bases respectively, with 15 bases between them. Written as DNA, the CDR3 is TGTGCCAGCTCACCACCGGCAGGACAGAGTGGGACCCAGTACTTC. Encoded protein: CASSPPAGQSGTQYF.

V is TRBV5-4 and J is TRBJ2-7, with D perhaps matching TRBD2 (5 bases). The CDR3 contains 14 residues. Trimming stripped 0 bases from V and 4 bases from J, with 11 bases between. CDR1 is SGHNT and CDR2 is YYREEE in the germline V gene (reference sequence). DNA of the CDR3: TGTGCCAGCAGCTTGGAGGACTCGCAGTACGAGCAGTACTTC. It translates to CASSLEDSQYEQYF.

The genes are TRBV18 and TRBJ2-6, with 8 bases lining up with TRBD2. CDR1 KGHSH and CDR2 LQKENI come from the germline V gene. The CDR3 has 18 amino acids. V was clipped by 1 base and J by 1 base; unmatched bases: 6. Written as DNA, the CDR3 is TGTGCCAGCTCACCACTGAGCGGGAGTGGGTCTGGGGCCAACGTCCTGACTTTC. This gives the protein CASSPLSGSGSGANVLTF.

The rearrangement links TRBV9 to TRBJ2-1, with 10 nucleotides matching TRBD2. This CDR3 has 16 amino acids. Germline V gene sequence: CDR1 SGDLS, CDR2 YYNGEE. V was pared by 4 bases and J by 7 bases, with 11 bases of the junction left unmatched. The CDR3 DNA reads as TGTGCCAGCAGCCCGACCCTAGCGGGAGCAATTAATGAGCAGTTCTTC. Translating gives CASSPTLAGAINEQFF.

The chain employs TRBV19 and TRBJ1-5, with 10 positions matching TRBD1. CDR3 size: 14 residues. V lost 7 bases, J lost 6 bases, and 6 bases stayed unmatched. The germline V gene encodes CDR1 LNHDA and CDR2 SQIVND (reference sequence). The CDR3 bases are TGTGCCAGTACTCCGACAGGGGGCCGTCAGCCCCAGCATTTT. Amino acids: CASTPTGGRQPQHF.

The chain links TRBV7-2 to TRBJ2-4; D is perhaps TRBD2 (5 bases). CDR1 SGHTA and CDR2 FQGNSA come from the germline V gene. The CDR3 consists of 17 residues. The germline V and J ends were trimmed by 5 bases and 0 bases, with 17 bases remaining between them. The CDR3 DNA reads as TGTGCCAGCAGCCCCGGAGGCATCAGACTAGCCAAAAACATTCAGTACTTC. Amino acids: CASSPGGIRLAKNIQYF.

The chain has TRBV18 and TRBJ2-1, with a possible D match to TRBD2 (6 bases). The CDR3 is 16 amino acids. V was shortened by 2 bases and J by 6 bases, with 17 bases between the two germline ends. CDR1 and CDR2 (germline): KGHSH, LQKENI. The CDR3: CASSPSGDSGRNEQFF. CDR3 sequence (DNA): TGTGCCAGCTCACCATCCGGGGACTCAGGTCGCAATGAGCAGTTCTTC.

The chain uses TRBV5-5 and TRBJ2-1; D is unresolved. The CDR3 length is 15 residues. The V end was cut by 0 bases, the J end by 4 bases, with 11 bases between. The germline gives CDR1 SGHKS, CDR2 YYEKEE (reference sequence). The CDR3 sequence: CASSLVGEPYNEQFF. CDR3 DNA: TGTGCCAGCAGCTTGGTCGGAGAACCGTACAATGAGCAGTTCTTC.

The chain combines TRBV5-6 with TRBJ1-3; no clear D gene. Trimming shortened V by 0 bases and J by 2 bases, and 6 bases separated the two germline ends. Germline V gene sequence: CDR1 SGHDT, CDR2 YYEEEE. CDR3 size: 14 residues. The CDR3 here is CASSLGAAGNTIYF. Written as DNA, the CDR3 is TGTGCCAGCAGCTTGGGGGCTGCTGGAAACACCATATATTTT.

This clone was observed once. The chain has TRBV9 and TRBJ1-5; D uncertain. CDR3 length: 14 residues. V dropped 4 bases and J dropped 1 base, with 9 bases sitting between them. Looked up from germline, CDR1 is SGDLS and CDR2 is YYNGEE. The CDR3, as DNA: TGTGCCAGCAGCCCGGGGTCCAGCAATCAGCCCCAGCATTTT. This sequence encodes CASSPGSSNQPQHF. Variable domain in full (rest from reference TRBV9 and TRBJ1-5): DSGVTQTPKHLITATGQRVTLRCSPRSGDLSVYWYQQSLDQGLQFLIQYYNGEERAKGNILERFSAQQFPDLHSELNLSSLELGDSALYFCASSPGSSNQPQHFGDGTRLSIL.

The chain has TRBV5-6 and TRBJ1-3; no firm D call. CDR1 and CDR2 from the germline V gene are SGHDT and YYEEEE. Trimming removed 1 base at V and 0 bases at J, with 5 bases between. The CDR3 is made up of 14 amino acids. CDR3 loop: CASSLFLSGNTIYF. For the CDR3, the DNA is TGTGCCAGCAGCTTGTTTCTCTCTGGAAACACCATATATTTT.

The chain combines TRBV28 with TRBJ2-3, with unresolved D. Germline-derived CDR1 and CDR2 are MDHEN and SYDVKM. CDR3 length: 13 amino acids. V was cut by 10 bases and J by 7 bases, with 18 bases left in between. The CDR3 DNA follows: TGTGCCACCCTGTATGAGCCAAGATATACGCAGTATTTT. Its protein is CATLYEPRYTQYF.

The table lists this clone with a count of one. The J gene is TRBJ1-4, the V gene TRBV10-3; TRBD1 matches at 8 bases. Losses at the gene ends were 4 bases for V and 3 bases for J; bases not matched to a gene: 16. Germline V gene lookup returns CDR1 ENHRY and CDR2 SYGVKD. The CDR3 has 19 amino acids. The CDR3 loop is CAISGGAGGSGGANEKLFF. The DNA of the CDR3 is TGTGCCATCAGTGGAGGGGCAGGGGGCTCTGGAGGAGCTAATGAAAAACTGTTTTTT.

The rearrangement links TRBV2 to TRBJ2-5; perhaps TRBD1 as D (6 bases). CDR1 and CDR2 (germline): SNHLY, FYNNEI. V was cut by 2 bases and J by 6 bases, with 13 bases left in between. The CDR3 spans 14 residues. CDR3 residues: CASSEQTGPQTQYF. As DNA, the CDR3 is TGTGCCAGCAGTGAACAGACAGGTCCACAGACCCAGTACTTC.

In DNA form, the CDR3 reads TGCAGCGTTGATACATCCCGAAGCTCCTACAATGAGCAGTTCTTC. The encoded protein is CSVDTSRSSYNEQFF. The chain carries TRBV29-1 and TRBJ2-1; D remains unclear. CDR3 length equals 15 residues. Per germline, CDR1 SQVTM and CDR2 ANQGSEA. The ends were cut back, 3 bases at V and 0 bases at J, with 12 bases in the middle.

The chain joins TRBV19 to TRBJ2-2; a weak D match, TRBD2 (6 bases). CDR3 length: 15 amino acids. The V gene's germline CDR1 is LNHDA and CDR2 SQIVND (reference sequence). Trimming removed 2 bases from V and 2 bases from J, with 9 bases in between. CDR3: CASSIFGRNTGELFF. CDR3 DNA sequence: TGTGCCAGTAGTATATTCGGGAGAAACACCGGGGAGCTGTTTTTT.